Listed below are T cell receptor beta chains from one sample, sequenced in a study of T-cell reconstitution after alpha-beta-depleted transplantation in children. Using its own MiXCR run on the PCR reads, TCRdb lists one record per CDR3 protein. This table has approximately 89,000 distinct CDR3 sequences, around 15% appearing once. Sample: PBMCs, mostly from graft donor cells, taken 180 days after TCRalphabeta/CD19-depleted stem cell transplant. These receptors originate from a male patient between 2 and 9 years old who had a stem cell transplant for acute lymphoblastic leukemia, so the T cells may come from the graft donor. Both conserved end residues are part of each CDR3. Each record gives: V gene, D gene, clone size, CDR3 length, J gene, CDR3 protein, CDR3 DNA. D genes are given only for firm matches. Rows give clone size only sometimes, using once, few, many, or a class for an expanded clone.

v_gene: TRBV19
d_gene: TRBD2
abundance: few
len: 18
j_gene: TRBJ2-4
CDR3aa: CASSNIGFRREAKNIQYF
CDR3nt: TGTGCCAGTAGTAATATCGGCTTCAGGCGGGAGGCCAAAAACATTCAGTACTTC

v_gene: TRBV27
d_gene: -
abundance: -
len: 13
j_gene: TRBJ2-5
CDR3aa: CASSFRIQETQYF
CDR3nt: TGTGCCAGCAGTTTTCGGATACAAGAGACCCAGTACTTC

v_gene: TRBV5-1
d_gene: TRBD1
abundance: -
len: 15
j_gene: TRBJ2-7
CDR3aa: CASSLEQGTPHEQYF
CDR3nt: TGCGCCAGCAGCTTGGAACAGGGGACACCCCACGAGCAGTACTTC

v_gene: TRBV10-3
d_gene: TRBD1
abundance: -
len: 15
j_gene: TRBJ2-1
CDR3aa: CAISDRTGGYNEQFF
CDR3nt: TGTGCCATCAGTGACAGGACAGGGGGATACAATGAGCAGTTCTTC

v_gene: TRBV27
d_gene: TRBD1
abundance: few
len: 13
j_gene: TRBJ1-2
CDR3aa: CASSRQGVYGYTF
CDR3nt: TGTGCCAGCTCTAGACAGGGAGTTTATGGCTACACCTTC

v_gene: TRBV5-5
d_gene: TRBD2
abundance: -
len: 15
j_gene: TRBJ2-7
CDR3aa: CASSSTPGLRGEQYF
CDR3nt: TGTGCCAGCAGCTCGACCCCGGGACTAAGGGGCGAGCAGTACTTC

v_gene: TRBV7-2
d_gene: -
abundance: -
len: 13
j_gene: TRBJ1-2
CDR3aa: CASSPRQVTGYTF
CDR3nt: TGTGCCAGCAGCCCCCGACAGGTCACTGGCTACACCTTC

v_gene: TRBV5-5
d_gene: -
abundance: -
len: 15
j_gene: TRBJ2-3
CDR3aa: CASSPSVSSTDTQYF
CDR3nt: TGTGCCAGCAGCCCGAGCGTTTCTAGCACAGATACGCAGTATTTT

v_gene: TRBV5-1
d_gene: TRBD2
abundance: -
len: 14
j_gene: TRBJ2-3
CDR3aa: CASSLLRGADTQYF
CDR3nt: TGCGCCAGCAGCTTGTTGCGGGGGGCAGATACGCAGTATTTT

v_gene: TRBV27
d_gene: -
abundance: many
len: 15
j_gene: TRBJ1-5
CDR3aa: CASSFSAGVGQPQHF
CDR3nt: TGTGCCAGCAGTTTCTCGGCAGGGGTCGGCCAGCCCCAGCATTTT

v_gene: TRBV10-3
d_gene: -
abundance: -
len: 12
j_gene: TRBJ2-7
CDR3aa: CAISESSYEQYF
CDR3nt: TGTGCCATCAGTGAAAGTAGCTACGAGCAGTACTTC

v_gene: TRBV12-3/TRBV12-4
d_gene: TRBD1
abundance: few
len: 15
j_gene: TRBJ2-5
CDR3aa: CASSPPGQGLETQYF
CDR3nt: TGTGCCAGCAGCCCCCCGGGACAGGGCTTAGAGACCCAGTACTTC

v_gene: TRBV20-1
d_gene: -
abundance: few
len: 13
j_gene: TRBJ2-5
CDR3aa: CSAILASLETQYF
CDR3nt: TGCAGTGCTATACTAGCATCGCTAGAGACCCAGTACTTC

v_gene: TRBV12-3/TRBV12-4
d_gene: TRBD1
abundance: few
len: 14
j_gene: TRBJ2-7
CDR3aa: CASSLLDRSYEQYF
CDR3nt: TGTGCCAGCAGTTTATTGGACAGGTCATACGAGCAGTACTTC